Listed below are T cell receptor beta chains from one sample, sequenced in a study of cytomegalovirus exposure and HLA in healthy donors. Measured with immunoSEQ multiplex PCR; TCRdb has only the in-frame clones, and not every one. Of approximately 130,000 clones listed, roughly 90% were seen once; the top ten hold approximately 2%. Sequenced input: PBMCs. These receptors all stem from a woman younger than 30 in good health and CMV-seronegative. Both conserved end residues are part of each CDR3. The D gene is left open where the match is weak. The size of a clone is reported for some rows only, either as once, few or many, or as a class for expanded clones.

D gene	V gene	J gene	clone size	CDR3 length	CDR3 protein	CDR3 DNA
-	TRBV6-6	TRBJ1-3	-	15	CASSTGTSLRNTIYF	TGTGCCAGCAGTACCGGGACAAGTCTTCGAAACACCATATATTTT
TRBD1	TRBV27	TRBJ2-7	-	15	CASSLRPGGTYEQYF	TGTGCCAGCAGTTTACGCCCAGGGGGAACCTACGAGCAGTACTTC
TRBD1	TRBV14	TRBJ2-7	-	13	CASSQLTGAEQYF	TGTGCCAGCAGCCAACTGACAGGGGCCGAGCAGTACTTC
-	TRBV13	TRBJ1-3	-	15	CASSLKVGSGNTIYF	TGTGCCAGCAGCTTAAAGGTGGGCAGTGGAAACACCATATATTTT
TRBD1	TRBV11-1	TRBJ2-7	-	13	CASSRRDSYEQYF	TGTGCCAGCAGCCGCCGGGACAGCTACGAGCAGTACTTC
-	TRBV7-2	TRBJ1-2	few	12	CASSYGLDGYTF	TGTGCCAGCAGTTACGGGTTGGATGGCTACACCTTC
-	TRBV29-1	TRBJ1-1	-	15	CSAVTTGQRNTEAFF	TGCAGCGCAGTGACAACGGGACAAAGGAACACTGAAGCTTTCTTT
TRBD2	TRBV12-5	TRBJ2-1	-	18	CASGLVSSQEKAGLGQFF	TGTGCTAGTGGTTTGGTATCCTCACAGGAGAAAGCGGGATTGGGGCAGTTCTTC
-	TRBV6-6	TRBJ1-3	-	13	CAIREGSGNTIYF	TGTGCGATACGCGAGGGATCTGGAAACACCATATATTTT
-	TRBV20-1	TRBJ2-7	-	11	CSAEQGIGQYF	TGCAGTGCTGAGCAGGGGATCGGGCAGTACTTC
TRBD2	TRBV6-5	TRBJ2-1	-	13	CASGRTSGGEQFF	TGTGCCAGCGGTCGGACTAGCGGGGGTGAGCAGTTCTTC
TRBD1	TRBV7-3	TRBJ1-2	-	13	CASSRDSGYGYTF	TGTGCCAGCAGCCGGGACAGCGGCTATGGCTACACCTTC
-	TRBV4-3	TRBJ1-1	-	15	CASSQDLGWNRESFF	TGCGCCAGCAGCCAAGATCTGGGGTGGAACCGGGAGTCTTTCTTT
TRBD1	TRBV18	TRBJ1-2	-	13	CASSPDRGYGYTF	TGTGCCAGCTCACCCGACAGGGGCTATGGCTACACCTTC